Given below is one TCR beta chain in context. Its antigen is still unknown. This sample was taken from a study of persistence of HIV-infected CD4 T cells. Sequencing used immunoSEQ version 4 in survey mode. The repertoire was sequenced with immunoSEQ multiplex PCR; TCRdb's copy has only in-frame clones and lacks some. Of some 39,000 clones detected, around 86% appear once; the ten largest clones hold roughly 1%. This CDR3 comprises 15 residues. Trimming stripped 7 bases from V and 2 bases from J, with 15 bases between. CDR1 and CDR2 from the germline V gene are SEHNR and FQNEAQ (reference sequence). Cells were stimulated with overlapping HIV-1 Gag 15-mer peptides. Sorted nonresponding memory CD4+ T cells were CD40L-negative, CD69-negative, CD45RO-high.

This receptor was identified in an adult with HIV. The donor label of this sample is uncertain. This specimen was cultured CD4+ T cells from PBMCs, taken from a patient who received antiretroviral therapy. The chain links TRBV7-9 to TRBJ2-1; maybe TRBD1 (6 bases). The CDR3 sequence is CASNTGIPPYNEQFF. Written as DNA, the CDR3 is TGTGCCAGCAACACAGGGATTCCCCCCTACAATGAGCAGTTCTTC.